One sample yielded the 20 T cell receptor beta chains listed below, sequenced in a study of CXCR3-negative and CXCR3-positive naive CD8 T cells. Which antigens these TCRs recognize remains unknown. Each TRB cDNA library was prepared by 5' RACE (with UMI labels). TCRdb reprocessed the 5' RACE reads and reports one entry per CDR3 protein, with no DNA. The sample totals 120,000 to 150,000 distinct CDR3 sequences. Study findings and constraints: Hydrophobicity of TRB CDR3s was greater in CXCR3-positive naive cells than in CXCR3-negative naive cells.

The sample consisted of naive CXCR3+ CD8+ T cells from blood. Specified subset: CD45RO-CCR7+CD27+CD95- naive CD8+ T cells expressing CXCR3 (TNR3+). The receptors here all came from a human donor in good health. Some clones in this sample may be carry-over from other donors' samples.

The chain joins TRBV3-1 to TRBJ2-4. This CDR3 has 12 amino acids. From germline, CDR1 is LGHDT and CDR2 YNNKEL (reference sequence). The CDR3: CASSQDTDIQYF. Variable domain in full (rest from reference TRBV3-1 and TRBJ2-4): DTAVSQTPKYLVTQMGNDKSIKCEQNLGHDTMYWYKQDSKKFLKIMFSYNNKELIINETVPNRFSPKSPDKAHLNLHINSLELGDSAVYFCASSQDTDIQYFGAGTRLSVL.

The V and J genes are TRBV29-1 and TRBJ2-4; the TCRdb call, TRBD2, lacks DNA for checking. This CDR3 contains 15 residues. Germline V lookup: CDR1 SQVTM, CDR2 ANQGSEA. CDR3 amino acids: CSVEAGAGPGNIQYF.

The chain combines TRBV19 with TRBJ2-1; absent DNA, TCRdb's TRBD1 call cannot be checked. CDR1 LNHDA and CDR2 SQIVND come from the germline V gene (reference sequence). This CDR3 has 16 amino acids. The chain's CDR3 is CASSISGTGDANERFF.

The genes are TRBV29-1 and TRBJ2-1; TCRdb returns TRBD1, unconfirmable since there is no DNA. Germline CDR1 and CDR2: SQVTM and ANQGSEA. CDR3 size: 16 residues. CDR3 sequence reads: CSVEGLGDRGEDEQFF.

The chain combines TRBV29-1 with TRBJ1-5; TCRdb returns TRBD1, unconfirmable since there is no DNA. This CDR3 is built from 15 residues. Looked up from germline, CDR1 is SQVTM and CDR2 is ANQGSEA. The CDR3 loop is CSVVRADRSNQPQHF.

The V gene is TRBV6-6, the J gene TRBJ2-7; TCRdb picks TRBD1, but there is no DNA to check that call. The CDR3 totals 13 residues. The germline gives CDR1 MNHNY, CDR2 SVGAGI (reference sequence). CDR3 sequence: CASSLTPDSLWYF.

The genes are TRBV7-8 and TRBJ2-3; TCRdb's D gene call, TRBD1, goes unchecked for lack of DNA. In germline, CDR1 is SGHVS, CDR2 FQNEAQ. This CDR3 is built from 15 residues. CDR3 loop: CASSLVGQPTDTQYF.

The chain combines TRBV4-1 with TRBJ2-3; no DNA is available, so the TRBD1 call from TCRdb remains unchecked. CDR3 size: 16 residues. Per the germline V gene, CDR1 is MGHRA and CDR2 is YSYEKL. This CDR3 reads CASSQLGTGGADTQYF.

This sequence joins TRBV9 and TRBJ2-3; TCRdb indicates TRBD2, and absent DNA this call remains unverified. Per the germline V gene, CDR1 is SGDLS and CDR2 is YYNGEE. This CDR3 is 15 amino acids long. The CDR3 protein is CASSAGTSGTDTQYF.

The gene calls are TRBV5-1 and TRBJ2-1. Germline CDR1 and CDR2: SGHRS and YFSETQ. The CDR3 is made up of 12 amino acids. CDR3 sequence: CASSLAVDEQFF.

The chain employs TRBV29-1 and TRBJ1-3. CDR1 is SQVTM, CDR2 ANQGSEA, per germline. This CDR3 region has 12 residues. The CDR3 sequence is CSVGTGGNTIYF.

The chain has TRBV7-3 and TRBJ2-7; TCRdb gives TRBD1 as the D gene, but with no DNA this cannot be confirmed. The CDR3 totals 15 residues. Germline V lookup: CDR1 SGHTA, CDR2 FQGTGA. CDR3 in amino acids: CASSLIAGGTYEQYF.

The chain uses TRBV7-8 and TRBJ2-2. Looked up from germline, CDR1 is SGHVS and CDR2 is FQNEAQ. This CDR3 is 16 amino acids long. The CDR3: CASSLAVSLNTGELFF.

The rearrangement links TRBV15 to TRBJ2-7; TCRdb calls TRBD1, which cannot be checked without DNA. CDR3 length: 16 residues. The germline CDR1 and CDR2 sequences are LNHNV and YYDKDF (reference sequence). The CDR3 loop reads CATSRGATTGIYEQYF.

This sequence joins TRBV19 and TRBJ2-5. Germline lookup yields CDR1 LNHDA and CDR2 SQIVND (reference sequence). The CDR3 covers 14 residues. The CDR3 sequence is CASSTWQTQETQYF.

The CDR3 sequence: CASSPPTDLAIEQYF. This chain connects TRBV28 to TRBJ2-7; TCRdb names TRBD1, which stays unverified in the absence of DNA. Per the germline V gene, CDR1 is MDHEN and CDR2 is SYDVKM. The CDR3 is made up of 15 amino acids.

The CDR3 reads CASSLSANSDYEQYF. The chain uses TRBV28 and TRBJ2-7; with no DNA, the TCRdb D assignment of TRBD2 cannot be verified. CDR1 is MDHEN, CDR2 SYDVKM, per germline. The CDR3 contains 15 residues.

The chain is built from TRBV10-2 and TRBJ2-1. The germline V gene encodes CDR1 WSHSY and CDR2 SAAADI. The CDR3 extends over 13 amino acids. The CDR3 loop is CASSESGVSEQFF.

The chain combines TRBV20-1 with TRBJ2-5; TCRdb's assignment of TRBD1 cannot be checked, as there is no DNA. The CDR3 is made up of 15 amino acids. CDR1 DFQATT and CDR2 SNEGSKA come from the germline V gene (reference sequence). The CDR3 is CSARRIGLGVETQYF.

The CDR3 loop reads CASSSLGGATQYF. This chain joins TRBV5-4 and TRBJ2-5; the TCRdb D gene call, TRBD2, has no DNA to confirm it. There are 13 residues in the CDR3. CDR1 SGHNT and CDR2 YYREEE come from the germline V gene (reference sequence).